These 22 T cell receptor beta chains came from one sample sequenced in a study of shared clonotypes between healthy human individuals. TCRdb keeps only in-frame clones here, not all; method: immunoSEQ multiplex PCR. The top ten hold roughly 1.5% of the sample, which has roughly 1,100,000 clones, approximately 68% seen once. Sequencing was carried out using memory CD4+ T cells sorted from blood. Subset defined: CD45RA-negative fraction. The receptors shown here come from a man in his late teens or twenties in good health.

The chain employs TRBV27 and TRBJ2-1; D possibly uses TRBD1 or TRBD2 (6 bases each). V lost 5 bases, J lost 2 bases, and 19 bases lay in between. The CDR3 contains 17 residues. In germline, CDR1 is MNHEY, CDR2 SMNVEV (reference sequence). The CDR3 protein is CASSTVGGMEAYNEQFF. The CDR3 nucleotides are TGTGCCAGCAGTACTGTAGGGGGGATGGAGGCCTACAATGAGCAGTTCTTC.

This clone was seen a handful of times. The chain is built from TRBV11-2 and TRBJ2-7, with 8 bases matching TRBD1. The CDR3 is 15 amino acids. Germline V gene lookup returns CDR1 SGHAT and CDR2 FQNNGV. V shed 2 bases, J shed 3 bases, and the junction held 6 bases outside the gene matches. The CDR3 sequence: CASSLTGTGYYEQYF. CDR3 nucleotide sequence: TGTGCCAGCAGCTTAACCGGGACAGGTTACTACGAGCAGTACTTC.

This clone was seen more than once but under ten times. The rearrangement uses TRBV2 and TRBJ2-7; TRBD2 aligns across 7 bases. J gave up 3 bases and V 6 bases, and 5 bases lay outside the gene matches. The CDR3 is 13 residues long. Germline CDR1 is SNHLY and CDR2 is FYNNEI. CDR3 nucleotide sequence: TGTGCCAGCAGGGTGGGAGGGAGCTACGAGCAGTACTTC. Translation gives CASRVGGSYEQYF. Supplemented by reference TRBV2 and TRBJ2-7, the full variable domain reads EPEVTQTPSHQVTQMGQEVILRCVPISNHLYFYWYRQILGQKVEFLVSFYNNEISEKSEIFDDQFSVERPDGSNFTLKIRSTKLEDSAMYFCASRVGGSYEQYFGPGTRLTVT.

Here the CDR3 reads CASSLPGPGTNTDTQYF. The CDR3 nucleotides read TGTGCCAGCAGCTTACCGGGACCAGGAACCAACACAGATACGCAGTATTTT. The rearrangement joins TRBV5-4 to TRBJ2-3; tentatively, D is TRBD1 or TRBD2 (5 bases each). CDR1 and CDR2 from the germline V gene are SGHNT and YYREEE (reference sequence). CDR3 size: 17 residues. V was pared by 2 bases and J by 2 bases, with 18 bases between.

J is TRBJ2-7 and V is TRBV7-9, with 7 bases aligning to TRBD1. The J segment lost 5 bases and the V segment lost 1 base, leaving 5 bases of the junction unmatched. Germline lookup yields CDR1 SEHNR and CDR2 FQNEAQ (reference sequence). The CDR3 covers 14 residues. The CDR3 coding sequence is TGTGCCAGCAGCTTAGGAACTGACAGGGACGAGCAGTACTTC. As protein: CASSLGTDRDEQYF.

CDR3 DNA: TGTGCCAGCAGTTCCCGGGACAGGGCCACTGAAGCTTTCTTT. This sequence encodes CASSSRDRATEAFF. V is TRBV6-1 and J is TRBJ1-1; TRBD1 aligns across 9 bases. The trim removed 5 bases at V and 4 bases at J, leaving 5 bases unmatched. CDR3 length equals 14 residues. Germline-derived CDR1 and CDR2 are MNHNS and SASEGT.

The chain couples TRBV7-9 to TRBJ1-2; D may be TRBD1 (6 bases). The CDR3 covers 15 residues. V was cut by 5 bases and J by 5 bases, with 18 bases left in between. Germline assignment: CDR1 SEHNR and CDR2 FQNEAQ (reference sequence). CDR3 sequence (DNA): TGTGCCAGCAGCCAGAGCGCAGGGGATTATTATGGCTACACCTTC. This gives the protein CASSQSAGDYYGYTF.

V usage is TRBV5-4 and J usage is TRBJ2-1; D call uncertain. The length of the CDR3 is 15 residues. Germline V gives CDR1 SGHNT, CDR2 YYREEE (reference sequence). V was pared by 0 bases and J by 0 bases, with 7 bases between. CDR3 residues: CASSLDPSSYNEQFF. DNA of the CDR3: TGTGCCAGCAGCTTGGACCCGAGCTCCTACAATGAGCAGTTCTTC. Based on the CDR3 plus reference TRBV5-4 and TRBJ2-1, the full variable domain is ETGVTQSPTHLIKTRGQQVTLRCSSQSGHNTVSWYQQALGQGPQFIFQYYREEENGRGNFPPRFSGLQFPNYSSELNVNALELDDSALYLCASSLDPSSYNEQFFGPGTRLTVL.

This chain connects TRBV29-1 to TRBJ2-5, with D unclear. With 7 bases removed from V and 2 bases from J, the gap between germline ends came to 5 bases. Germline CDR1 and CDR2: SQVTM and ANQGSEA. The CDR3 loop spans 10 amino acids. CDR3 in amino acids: CSAMQETQYF. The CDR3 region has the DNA TGCAGCGCCATGCAAGAGACCCAGTACTTC. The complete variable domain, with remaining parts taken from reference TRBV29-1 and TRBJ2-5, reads SAVISQKPSRDICQRGTSLTIQCQVDSQVTMMFWYRQQPGQSLTLIATANQGSEATYESGFVIDKFPISRPNLTFSTLTVSNMSPEDSSIYLCSAMQETQYFGPGTRLLVL.

The CDR3 DNA follows: TGCGCCAGCAGCTTGAACGGGGGCCTCGGAAACACCATATATTTT. This codes for CASSLNGGLGNTIYF. The rearrangement joins TRBV5-1 to TRBJ1-3; D possibly corresponds to TRBD1 (6 bases). In germline, CDR1 is SGHRS, CDR2 YFSETQ. Between the trimmed V and J ends, which lost 1 base and 4 bases, there was a span of 12 bases. This CDR3 has 15 residues.

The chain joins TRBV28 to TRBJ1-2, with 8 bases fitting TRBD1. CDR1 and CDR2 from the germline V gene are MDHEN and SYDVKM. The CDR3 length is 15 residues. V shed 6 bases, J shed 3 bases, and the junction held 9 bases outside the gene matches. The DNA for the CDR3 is TGTGCCAGCAGCTCTCAGGGGGCTAAGTACTATGGCTACACCTTC. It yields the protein CASSSQGAKYYGYTF.

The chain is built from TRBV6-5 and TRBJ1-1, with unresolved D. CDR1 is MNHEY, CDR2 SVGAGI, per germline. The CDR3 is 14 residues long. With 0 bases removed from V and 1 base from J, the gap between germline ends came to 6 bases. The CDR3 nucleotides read TGTGCCAGCAGTTACTCGAACAGGAACACTGAAGCTTTCTTT. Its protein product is CASSYSNRNTEAFF.

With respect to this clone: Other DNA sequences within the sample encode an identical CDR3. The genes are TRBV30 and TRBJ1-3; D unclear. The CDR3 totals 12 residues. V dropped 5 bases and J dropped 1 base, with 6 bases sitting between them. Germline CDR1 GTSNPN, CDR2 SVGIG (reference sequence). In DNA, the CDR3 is TGTGCCTGGCGAGGGTCTGGAAACACCATATATTTT. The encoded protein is CAWRGSGNTIYF.

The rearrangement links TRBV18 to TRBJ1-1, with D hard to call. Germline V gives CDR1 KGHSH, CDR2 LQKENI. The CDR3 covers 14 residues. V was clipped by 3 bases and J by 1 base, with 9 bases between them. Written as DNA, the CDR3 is TGTGCCAGCTCACCCAATTGGGGGAACACTGAAGCTTTCTTT. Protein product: CASSPNWGNTEAFF.

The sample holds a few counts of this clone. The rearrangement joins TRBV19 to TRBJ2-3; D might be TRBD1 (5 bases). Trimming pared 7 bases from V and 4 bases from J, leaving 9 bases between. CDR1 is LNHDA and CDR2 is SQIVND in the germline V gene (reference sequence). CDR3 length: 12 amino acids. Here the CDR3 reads CASTRGSDTQYF. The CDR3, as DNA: TGTGCCAGTACTAGGGGATCAGATACGCAGTATTTT.

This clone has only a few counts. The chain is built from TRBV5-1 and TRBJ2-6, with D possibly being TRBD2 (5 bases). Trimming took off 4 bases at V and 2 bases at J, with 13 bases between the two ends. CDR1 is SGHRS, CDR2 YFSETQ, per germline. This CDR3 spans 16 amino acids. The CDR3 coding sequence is TGCGCCAGCAGCACCGGAGGCTTAGCTGGGGCCAACGTCCTGACTTTC. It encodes CASSTGGLAGANVLTF.

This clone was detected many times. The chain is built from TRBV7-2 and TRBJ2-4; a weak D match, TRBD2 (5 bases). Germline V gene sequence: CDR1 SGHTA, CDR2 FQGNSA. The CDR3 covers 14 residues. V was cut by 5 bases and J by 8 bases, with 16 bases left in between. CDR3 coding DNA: TGTGCCAGCAGCGGAGTGCGGGTTCGGGACATTCAGTACTTC. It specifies CASSGVRVRDIQYF.

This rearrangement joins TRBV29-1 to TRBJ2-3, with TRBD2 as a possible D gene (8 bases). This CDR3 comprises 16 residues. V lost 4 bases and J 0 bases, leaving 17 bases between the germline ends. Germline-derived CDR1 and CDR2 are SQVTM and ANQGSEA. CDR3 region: CSVVGGGGRSTDTQYF. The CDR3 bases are TGCAGCGTTGTAGGGGGCGGCGGGAGGAGCACAGATACGCAGTATTTT.

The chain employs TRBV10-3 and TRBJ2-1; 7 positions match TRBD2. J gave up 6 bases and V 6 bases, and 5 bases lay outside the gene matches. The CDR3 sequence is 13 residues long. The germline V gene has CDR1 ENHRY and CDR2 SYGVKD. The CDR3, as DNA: TGTGCCATCAGGCCCGGGACTATCAATGAGCAGTTCTTC. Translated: CAIRPGTINEQFF.

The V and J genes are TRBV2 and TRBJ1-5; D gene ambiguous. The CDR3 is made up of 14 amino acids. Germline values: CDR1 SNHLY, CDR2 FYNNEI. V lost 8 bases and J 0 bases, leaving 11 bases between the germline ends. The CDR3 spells CASGELYSNQPQHF. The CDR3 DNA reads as TGTGCCAGCGGGGAATTATATAGCAATCAGCCCCAGCATTTT.

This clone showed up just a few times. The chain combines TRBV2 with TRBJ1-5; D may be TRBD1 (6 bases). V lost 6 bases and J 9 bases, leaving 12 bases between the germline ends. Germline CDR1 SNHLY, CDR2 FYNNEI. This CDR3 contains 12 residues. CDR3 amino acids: CASSGGPGPQHF. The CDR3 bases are TGTGCCAGCAGCGGGGGGCCGGGGCCCCAGCATTTT.

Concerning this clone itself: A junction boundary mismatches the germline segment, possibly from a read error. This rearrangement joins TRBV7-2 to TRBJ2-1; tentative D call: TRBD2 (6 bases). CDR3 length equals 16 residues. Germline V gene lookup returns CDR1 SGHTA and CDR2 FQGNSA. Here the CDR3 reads CASSLAPAGRDNEQFF. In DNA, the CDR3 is TGTGCCAGCAGCCTAGCCCCGGCGGGGAGAGACAATGAGCAGTTCTTC.